This T cell receptor (beta chain) was obtained from a study of shared clonotypes between healthy human individuals. Germline V gene sequence: CDR1 SQVTM, CDR2 ANQGSEA. V lost 0 bases and J lost 1, with 12 bases in between. The CDR3 has 15 residues. Generated by immunoSEQ multiplex PCR, the TCRdb table keeps only in-frame clones and is missing some. The sample contains over a million clones, approximately 80% of which appear only once. The sequence derives from a man between 18 and 35 years old in good health. Some clones in this sample may be carry-over from other donors' samples. J is TRBJ2-5 and V is TRBV29-1; no definite D call. Sequencing input: memory CD4+ T cells from PBMCs. Indicated subset: CD45RA-negative fraction. CDR3 sequence: CSVEETTQPQETQYF. The CDR3 DNA reads as TGCAGCGTTGAAGAGACAACCCAGCCCCAAGAGACCCAGTACTTC.